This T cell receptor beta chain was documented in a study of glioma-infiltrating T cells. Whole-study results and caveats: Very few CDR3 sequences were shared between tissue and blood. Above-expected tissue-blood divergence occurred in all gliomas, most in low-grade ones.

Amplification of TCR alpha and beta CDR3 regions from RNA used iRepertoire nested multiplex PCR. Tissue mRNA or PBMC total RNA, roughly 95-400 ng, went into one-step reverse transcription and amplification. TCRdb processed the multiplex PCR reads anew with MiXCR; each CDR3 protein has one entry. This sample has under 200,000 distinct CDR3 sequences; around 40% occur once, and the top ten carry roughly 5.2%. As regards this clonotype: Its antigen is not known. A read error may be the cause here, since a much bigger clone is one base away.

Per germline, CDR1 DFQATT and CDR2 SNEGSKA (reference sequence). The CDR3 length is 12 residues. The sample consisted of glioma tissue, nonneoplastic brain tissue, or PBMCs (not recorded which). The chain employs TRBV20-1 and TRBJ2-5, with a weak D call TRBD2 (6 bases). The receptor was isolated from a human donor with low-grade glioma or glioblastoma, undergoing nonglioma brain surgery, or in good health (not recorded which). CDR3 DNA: TGCAGTGCTTGGCGGGACCAAGAGACCAAGTACTTC. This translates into CSAWRDQETKYF.